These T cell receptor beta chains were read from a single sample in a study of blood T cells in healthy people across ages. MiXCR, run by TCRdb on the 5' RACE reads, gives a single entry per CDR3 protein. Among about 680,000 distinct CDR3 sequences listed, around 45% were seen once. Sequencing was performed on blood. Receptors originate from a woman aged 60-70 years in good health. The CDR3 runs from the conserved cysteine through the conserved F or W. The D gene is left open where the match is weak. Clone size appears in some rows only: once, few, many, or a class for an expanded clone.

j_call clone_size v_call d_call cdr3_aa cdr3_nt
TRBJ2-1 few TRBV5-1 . CASSLDGGIEQFF TGCGCCAGCAGCTTGGACGGCGGGATTGAGCAGTTCTTC
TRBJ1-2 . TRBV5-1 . CASSPTTGPTGYTF TGCGCCAGCAGCCCGACGACAGGCCCGACGGGCTACACCTTC
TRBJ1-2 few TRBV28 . CASSQTSVGYTF TGTGCCAGCAGCCAAACTTCAGTCGGCTACACCTTC
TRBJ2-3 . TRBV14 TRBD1 CASGPRTGDYTDTQYF TGTGCCAGCGGCCCCCGGACAGGGGATTACACAGATACGCAGTATTTT
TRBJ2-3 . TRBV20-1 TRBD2 CSARDWVAGAGTDTQYF TGCAGTGCTAGAGATTGGGTAGCGGGGGCCGGCACAGATACGCAGTATTTT
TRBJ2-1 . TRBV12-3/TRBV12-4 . CASSLNPAAIQFF TGTGCCAGCAGTTTAAATCCGGCCGCAATACAGTTCTTC
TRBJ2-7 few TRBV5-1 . CASSGTGLGSSYEQYF TGCGCCAGCAGCGGCACAGGGCTGGGATCGTCCTACGAGCAGTACTTC
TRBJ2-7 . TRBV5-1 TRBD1 CASNLLTGAISSYEQYF TGCGCCAGCAACTTACTGACAGGGGCAATCTCCTCCTACGAGCAGTACTTC
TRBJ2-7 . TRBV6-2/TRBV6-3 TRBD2 CASSLGLAGSGTGEQYF TGTGCCAGCAGCCTGGGACTAGCGGGATCCGGGACGGGGGAGCAGTACTTC
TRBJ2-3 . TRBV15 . CATSRDLQTGQYF TGTGCCACCAGCAGAGATTTGCAAACGGGGCAGTATTTT
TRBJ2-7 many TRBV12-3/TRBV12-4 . CASRTSYEQYF TGTGCCAGCAGGACCTCGTACGAGCAGTACTTC
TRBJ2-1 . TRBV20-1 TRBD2 CSVRTSGSSGEQFF TGCAGTGTCCGGACTAGCGGGAGCTCGGGTGAGCAGTTCTTC
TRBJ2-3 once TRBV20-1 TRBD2 CSASEAGGGTQYF TGCAGTGCTAGCGAGGCGGGGGGAGGTACGCAGTATTTT
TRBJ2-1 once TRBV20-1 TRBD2 CSAPRLAGAHNEQFF TGCAGTGCTCCCCGTCTAGCGGGAGCCCACAATGAGCAGTTCTTC
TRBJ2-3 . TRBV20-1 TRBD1 CNARDAGTGEADTQYF TGCAATGCTAGAGACGCCGGGACAGGGGAGGCAGATACGCAGTATTTT
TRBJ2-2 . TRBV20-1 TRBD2 CSARWLAGGPGGGELFF TGCAGTGCTAGATGGCTAGCGGGAGGGCCAGGTGGCGGGGAGCTGTTTTTT
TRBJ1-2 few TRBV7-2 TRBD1 CASSFGQGGNGYTF TGTGCCAGCAGCTTCGGACAGGGGGGGAATGGCTACACCTTC
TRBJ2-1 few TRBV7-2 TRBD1 CASSSSGQSYNEQFF TGTGCCAGCAGCTCCTCGGGACAGTCCTACAATGAGCAGTTCTTC
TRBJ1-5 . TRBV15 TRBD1 CATSTGQGSHQPQHF TGTGCCACCAGCACAGGACAGGGGAGCCATCAGCCCCAGCATTTT
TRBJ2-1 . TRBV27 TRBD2 CASRAGTSGLYNEQFF TGTGCCAGCAGAGCCGGGACTAGCGGCCTATACAATGAGCAGTTCTTC
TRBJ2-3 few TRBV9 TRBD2 CASSAESSGGTDTQYF TGTGCCAGCAGCGCCGAATCTAGCGGCGGCACAGATACGCAGTATTTT
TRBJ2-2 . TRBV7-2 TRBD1 CASSLVDRATGELFF TGTGCCAGCAGCTTGGTGGACAGGGCTACCGGGGAGCTGTTTTTT
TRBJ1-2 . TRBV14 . CASSPEKGERGYGYTF TGTGCCAGCAGCCCCGAGAAGGGTGAACGGGGCTATGGCTACACCTTC
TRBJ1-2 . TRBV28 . CASGPGQNYGYTF TGTGCCAGCGGCCCGGGGCAGAACTATGGCTACACCTTC
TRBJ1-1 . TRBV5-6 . CASSRGYRTEAFF TGTGCCAGCAGCCGGGGGTATCGGACTGAAGCTTTCTTT
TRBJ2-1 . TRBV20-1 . CSAFGDSGNEQFF TGTAGTGCCTTCGGGGACTCTGGGAATGAGCAGTTCTTC
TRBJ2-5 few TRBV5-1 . CASSLATGSGETQYF TGCGCCAGCAGCTTGGCAACAGGGAGTGGAGAGACCCAGTACTTC
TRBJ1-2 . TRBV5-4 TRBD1 CASSFTGTVRYGYTF TGTGCCAGCAGCTTTACTGGGACAGTTCGCTATGGCTACACCTTC
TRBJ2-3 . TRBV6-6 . CASINGGGGTQYF TGTGCCAGCATTAATGGGGGAGGGGGTACGCAGTATTTT